This T cell receptor beta chain was retrieved from a study of blood T cell repertoires in COVID-19. Deletions cut 0 bases from V and 0 bases from J, with 10 bases between. This CDR3 contains 15 residues. CDR1 is SGDLS and CDR2 is YYNGEE in the germline V gene. Produced via immunoSEQ multiplex PCR; TCRdb's table is partial and in-frame only. This repertoire shows about 130,000 clones, approximately 86% found once; its top ten account for approximately 2.2%. All enrollees were roughly 18 to 95 years old and from under 25 US areas. Cohort allocation depended upon clinical history that participants reported.

This TCR was sampled from a woman in her forties or fifties who had recovered from COVID-19. V gene TRBV9 combines with J gene TRBJ2-7, with D tentatively TRBD2 (5 bases). Source material: PBMCs or T cells enriched from blood (not recorded which). CDR3 DNA sequence: TGTGCCAGCAGCGTAGGTTTTGCGGGCTCCTACGAGCAGTACTTC. It is translated as CASSVGFAGSYEQYF.